The next 17 T cell receptor beta chains were all read from a single sample in a study of blood T cell repertoires in COVID-19. The assay was immunoSEQ multiplex PCR, and TCRdb's table has in-frame clones only and misses some. The repertoire holds 53,000 or so clones, with 90% as singletons. Sequenced material: peripheral blood. Source of these receptors: a man aged 35-49 years with acute or convalescent COVID-19.

CDR3 nucleotide sequence: TGCGCCAGCAGCCGTCGGTCCTATGGCTACACCTTC. Amino acids: CASSRRSYGYTF. V gene TRBV23-1 combines with J gene TRBJ1-2; D is unclear. TRBV23-1 is assigned to the ORF class and has an uncertain function. The CDR3 contains 12 residues. The V end lost 6 bases, the J end lost 4 bases, and 9 bases lay between the germline ends.

V is TRBV7-2 and J is TRBJ1-5, with D unclear. CDR3 length equals 14 residues. Germline assignment: CDR1 SGHTA and CDR2 FQGNSA. Trimming shortened V by 2 bases and J by 6 bases, and 11 bases separated the two germline ends. The CDR3 protein is CASSLTASGQPQHF. CDR3 coding DNA: TGTGCCAGCAGCTTAACCGCGTCGGGTCAGCCCCAGCATTTT.

This sequence joins TRBV4-1 and TRBJ2-1; 11 nucleotides line up with TRBD1. With 1 base clipped from V and 9 bases from J, the junction kept 2 bases outside the gene matches. The length of the CDR3 is 14 residues. Looked up from germline, CDR1 is MGHRA and CDR2 is YSYEKL. The CDR3 loop is CASSQAGQGGEQFF. The CDR3 DNA follows: TGCGCCAGCAGCCAAGCGGGACAGGGGGGTGAGCAGTTCTTC.

The rearrangement joins TRBV15 to TRBJ2-7, with 7 bases matching TRBD2. Germline trimming cut 8 bases from V and 7 bases from J; bases unmatched to any gene: 17. The CDR3 consists of 15 residues. Germline V CDR1 and CDR2: LNHNV, YYDKDF (reference sequence). CDR3 protein: CATARARGGPREQYF. CDR3 nucleotides: TGTGCCACCGCTCGGGCCCGGGGAGGGCCGAGGGAGCAGTACTTC.

This clone appeared a single time. The chain links TRBV10-1 to TRBJ2-2, with a weak D call TRBD2 (6 bases). CDR3 size: 13 residues. The V gene's germline CDR1 is WNHNN and CDR2 SYGVQD (reference sequence). V was cut by 8 bases and J by 7 bases, with 14 bases left in between. The CDR3 DNA sequence: TGCGCCAGCGGTGCTTCCGGGAGCGGGGAGCTGTTTTTT. Translated, it gives CASGASGSGELFF.

The V call is TRBV7-8, the J call TRBJ2-1, with 9 bases identical to TRBD2. CDR3 length equals 18 residues. V was pared by 1 base and J by 8 bases, with 15 bases of the junction left unmatched. Germline V gene sequence: CDR1 SGHVS, CDR2 FQNEAQ. CDR3 sequence reads: CASSLGKASSGKFDEQFF. CDR3 sequence (DNA): TGTGCCAGCAGCTTAGGAAAGGCGTCTAGCGGGAAGTTTGATGAGCAGTTCTTC.

The V call is TRBV11-3, the J call TRBJ2-5; the match to TRBD2 covers 11 bases. V dropped 4 bases and J dropped 3; count of bases not matched to a gene: 1. Germline CDR1 reads SGHNT; CDR2 reads YENEEA. The length of the CDR3 is 14 residues. The CDR3 region is CASSWGLAEETQYF. The CDR3 DNA reads TGTGCCAGCAGCTGGGGACTAGCGGAAGAGACCCAGTACTTC. Drawing the rest from reference TRBV11-3 and TRBJ2-5, the complete variable domain is EAGVVQSPRYKIIEKKQPVAFWCNPISGHNTLYWYLQNLGQGPELLIRYENEEAVDDSQLPKDRFSAERLKGVDSTLKIQPAELGDSAVYLCASSWGLAEETQYFGPGTRLLVL.

This chain joins TRBV6-5 and TRBJ1-5; D is perhaps TRBD1 (6 bases). The CDR3 contains 13 residues. The germline V and J ends were trimmed by 6 bases and 11 bases, with 17 bases remaining between them. CDR1 is MNHEY, CDR2 SVGAGI, per germline. This CDR3 is CASSAEGGRAQHF. The CDR3 nucleotides read TGTGCCAGCAGCGCAGAAGGGGGGAGGGCCCAGCATTTT.

The genes are TRBV3-1 (or the pseudogene TRBV3-2) and TRBJ2-5; D is perhaps TRBD1 (5 bases). Germline CDR1 reads LGHDT; CDR2 reads YNNKEL (reference sequence). This CDR3 is 15 amino acids long. V was shortened by 3 bases and J by 2 bases, with 13 bases between the two germline ends. The CDR3 sequence is CASSHRTHYQETQYF. For the CDR3, the DNA is TGTGCCAGCAGCCACCGGACACACTATCAAGAGACCCAGTACTTC.

This clone was seen only a few times. This chain links TRBV2 with TRBJ1-5; D is undetermined. The germline V gene has CDR1 SNHLY and CDR2 FYNNEI. Trimming pared 5 bases from V and 2 bases from J, leaving 10 bases between. This CDR3 contains 14 residues. The CDR3 loop reads CASSRVEGNQPQHF. The DNA of the CDR3 is TGTGCCAGCAGTAGGGTGGAGGGCAATCAGCCCCAGCATTTT.

The chain uses TRBV13 and TRBJ1-1; D is perhaps TRBD1 (5 bases). CDR3 size: 12 residues. Trimming took 5 bases from V and 8 from J, leaving 12 bases between them. The V gene's germline CDR1 is PRHDT and CDR2 FYEKMQ (reference sequence). The CDR3 is CASSPQNREAFF. The CDR3 DNA sequence: TGTGCCAGCAGCCCCCAGAACAGGGAAGCTTTCTTT.

V gene TRBV9 combines with J gene TRBJ1-3; D may be TRBD1 (5 bases). Trimming removed 3 bases from V and 0 bases from J, with 10 bases in between. The CDR3 is 15 amino acids. CDR1 is SGDLS and CDR2 is YYNGEE in the germline V gene. The CDR3: CASSATASSGNTIYF. CDR3 in DNA: TGTGCCAGCAGCGCGACAGCCAGCTCTGGAAACACCATATATTTT.

The rearrangement links TRBV6-2 or TRBV6-3 to TRBJ1-1; tentatively, D is TRBD1 (5 bases). From germline, CDR1 is MNHEY and CDR2 SVGEGT. The length of the CDR3 is 13 residues. Trimming took 0 bases from V and 7 from J, leaving 9 bases between them. The CDR3 DNA follows: TGTGCCAGCAGTTACTCGGGGGGAGTTGAAGCTTTCTTT. This gives the protein CASSYSGGVEAFF.

V and J are TRBV11-2 and TRBJ2-6, with TRBD1 identical over 9 bases. The V gene's germline CDR1 is SGHAT and CDR2 FQNNGV. Losses at the gene ends were 4 bases for V and 4 bases for J; bases not matched to a gene: 8. This CDR3 contains 17 residues. CDR3 sequence (DNA): TGTGCCAGCAGCTCCTACAGGGGGCGAAGGGGGGCCAACGTCCTGACTTTC. Its protein is CASSSYRGRRGANVLTF. Using reference TRBV11-2 and TRBJ2-6 for the parts outside the CDR3, the full variable domain is EAGVAQSPRYKIIEKRQSVAFWCNPISGHATLYWYQQILGQGPKLLIQFQNNGVVDDSQLPKDRFSAERLKGVDSTLKIQPAKLEDSAVYLCASSSYRGRRGANVLTFGAGSRLTVL.

This chain uses TRBV7-9 with TRBJ2-5; the D gene is possibly TRBD2 (7 bases). The CDR3 is made up of 15 amino acids. Germline assignment: CDR1 SEHNR and CDR2 FQNEAQ (reference sequence). V was trimmed by 5 bases and J by 0 bases, leaving 13 bases between them. Written as DNA, the CDR3 is TGTGCCAGCAGCGTTCGGGGGGCACACCAAGAGACCCAGTACTTC. Amino acids: CASSVRGAHQETQYF.

The chain recombines TRBV27 with TRBJ1-2, with 9 bases lining up with TRBD1. The V gene end was trimmed by 3 bases and the J gene end by 5 bases; junction bases not matched to a gene: 1. Germline CDR1 is MNHEY and CDR2 is SMNVEV (reference sequence). The CDR3 has 13 residues. CDR3 DNA sequence: TGTGCCAGCAGTTTTGGGACAGGGTATGGCTACACCTTC. Protein sequence: CASSFGTGYGYTF.

J is TRBJ2-7 and V is TRBV18; D might be TRBD2 (6 bases). Germline-derived CDR1 and CDR2 are KGHSH and LQKENI. CDR3 length: 13 amino acids. Trimming pared 3 bases from V and 3 bases from J, leaving 9 bases between. CDR3 region: CASSPRDFYEQYF. DNA for the CDR3: TGTGCCAGCTCACCCCGGGACTTCTACGAGCAGTACTTC.